The 32 T cell receptor beta chains below were found in one sample sequenced in a study of T cells of healthy individuals. TCRdb recomputed calls from the 5' RACE reads with MiXCR, one row per CDR3 protein. Of around 53,000 distinct CDR3 sequences in the sample, approximately 14% are singletons; the top ten hold about 16%. These receptors all stem from a human donor in good health.

V is TRBV6-1 and J is TRBJ1-5, with TRBD1 as a possible D gene (5 bases). With 6 bases removed from V and 0 bases from J, the gap between germline ends came to 12 bases. Germline V lookup: CDR1 MNHNS, CDR2 SASEGT. The CDR3 has 15 residues. The CDR3 DNA reads as TGTGCCAGCAGGATCAGGGACCTTAGCAATCAGCCCCAGCATTTT. This codes for CASRIRDLSNQPQHF.

This clonotype was detected many times. This chain uses TRBV6-1 with TRBJ1-2, with TRBD1 matching 7 bases. V shed 2 bases, J shed 5 bases, and the junction held 5 bases outside the gene matches. This CDR3 is 14 amino acids long. Germline CDR1 MNHNS, CDR2 SASEGT. CDR3 loop: CASSESGQYYGYTF. The CDR3 DNA is TGTGCCAGCAGTGAATCGGGACAGTATTATGGCTACACCTTC.

In the case of this clonotype: Given a much more abundant clone one base away, this may be a read error. The chain joins TRBV7-3 to TRBJ2-1; 8 nucleotides line up with TRBD2. The V and J ends lost 3 bases and 1 base, in that order; junction bases with no gene match: 5. The CDR3 has 16 residues. Germline assignment: CDR1 SGHTA and CDR2 FQGTGA. CDR3 residues: CASSLYGTRSYNEQFF. DNA for the CDR3: TGTGCCAGCAGCTTGTATGGGACTAGATCCTACAATGAGCAGTTCTTC.

This clonotype was seen repeatedly, ten times or more. The chain links TRBV11-2 to TRBJ1-2; TRBD1 aligns across 7 bases. J lost 8 bases, V lost 4 bases, and 10 bases had no gene match. The CDR3 is made up of 14 amino acids. Germline V gene lookup returns CDR1 SGHAT and CDR2 FQNNGV. For the CDR3, the DNA is TGTGCCAGCAGCTCCGTTCGACAGGGAATAGGCTACACCTTC. Translating gives CASSSVRQGIGYTF.

In its sample, this clonotype was seen a few times. V usage is TRBV5-1 and J usage is TRBJ1-1; D uncertain. Germline V gene lookup returns CDR1 SGHRS and CDR2 YFSETQ. V was trimmed by 1 base and J by 7 bases, leaving 11 bases between them. This CDR3 is built from 13 residues. CDR3 amino acids: CASSLRESVEAFF. The CDR3 DNA sequence: TGCGCCAGCAGCTTGCGGGAGTCTGTTGAAGCTTTCTTT.

This clonotype appeared many times. This chain joins TRBV6-5 and TRBJ2-7; D is perhaps TRBD1 (6 bases). There are 16 residues in the CDR3. V was clipped by 6 bases and J by 0 bases, with 18 bases between them. The germline gives CDR1 MNHEY, CDR2 SVGAGI. The CDR3 coding sequence is TGTGCCAGCAGCCGACTGTCCCGGGACACCTCCTACGAGCAGTACTTC. Encoded protein: CASSRLSRDTSYEQYF.

Ten or more counts support this clonotype. The V and J genes are TRBV4-1 and TRBJ2-1, with a possible D match to TRBD2 (6 bases). This CDR3 comprises 18 residues. Trimming took off 1 base at V and 0 bases at J, with 16 bases between the two ends. CDR1 is MGHRA, CDR2 YSYEKL, per germline. CDR3 protein: CASSQAPGTSPSYNEQFF. CDR3 coding DNA: TGCGCCAGCAGCCAAGCCCCGGGGACTTCGCCCTCCTACAATGAGCAGTTCTTC.

In this sample, this clonotype turned up many times. The rearrangement joins TRBV29-1 to TRBJ2-1, with 7 bases lining up with TRBD1. Germline-derived CDR1 and CDR2 are SQVTM and ANQGSEA. Losses at the gene ends were 6 bases for V and 7 bases for J; bases not matched to a gene: 3. This CDR3 contains 11 residues. Here the CDR3 reads CSVPTGNEQFF. The CDR3 nucleotides read TGCAGCGTGCCGACAGGGAATGAGCAGTTCTTC.

This clonotype was recorded many times. The chain combines TRBV6-6 with TRBJ1-2; D is perhaps TRBD1 (6 bases). This CDR3 has 15 amino acids. The germline CDR1 and CDR2 sequences are MNHNY and SVGAGI (reference sequence). The V end was cut by 4 bases, the J end by 4 bases, with 16 bases between. CDR3 coding DNA: TGTGCCAGCAGTTTCGAGAGGGGGGCGGCCTATGGCTACACCTTC. Translating it yields CASSFERGAAYGYTF.

The V gene is TRBV27, the J gene TRBJ2-2, with D perhaps TRBD2 (6 bases). The CDR3 loop spans 13 amino acids. Germline V gene sequence: CDR1 MNHEY, CDR2 SMNVEV (reference sequence). V gave up 6 bases and J gave up 7 bases, with 12 bases separating them. The CDR3: CASRKMGGGELFF. The CDR3, as DNA: TGTGCCAGCAGAAAGATGGGGGGCGGGGAGCTGTTTTTT.

This rearrangement joins TRBV7-2 to TRBJ2-7; no clear D gene. The V end was cut by 0 bases, the J end by 5 bases, with 11 bases between. The CDR3 extends over 14 amino acids. Germline V lookup: CDR1 SGHTA, CDR2 FQGNSA. CDR3 nucleotides: TGTGCCAGCAGCTTAGCGCTTGGTAAGAACGAGCAGTACTTC. It codes for CASSLALGKNEQYF.

The rearrangement uses TRBV20-1 and TRBJ2-5; a possible D gene is TRBD1 (5 bases). Germline lookup yields CDR1 DFQATT and CDR2 SNEGSKA (reference sequence). The CDR3 consists of 11 residues. The CDR3 here is CTAQGLETQYF. In nucleotides, the CDR3 is TGCACCGCGCAGGGTTTAGAGACCCAGTACTTC.

The J gene is TRBJ2-7, the V gene TRBV7-1; 15 positions match TRBD2. TRBV7-1 is flagged as an ORF with uncertain function. The CDR3 contains 16 residues. The trim removed 3 bases at V and 4 bases at J, leaving 4 bases unmatched. The CDR3 spells CASSSPGLAGGYEQYF. DNA for the CDR3: TGTGCCAGCAGCTCGCCTGGACTAGCGGGAGGGTACGAGCAGTACTTC.

This chain connects TRBV24-1 to TRBJ2-7, with 10 bases fitting TRBD1. J was trimmed by 4 bases and V by 3 bases; bases with no gene match: 5. CDR1 is KGHDR and CDR2 is SFDVKD in the germline V gene. The CDR3 contains 15 residues. The CDR3 DNA is TGTGCCACCAGTGATCCCGGGACAGGGGTTTACGAGCAGTACTTC. Its translation: CATSDPGTGVYEQYF.

This clonotype came up many times. The chain couples TRBV6-2 or TRBV6-3 to TRBJ2-1; D possibly corresponds to TRBD2 (5 bases). Trimming took off 0 bases at V and 7 bases at J, with 10 bases between the two ends. The CDR3 contains 14 residues. The germline V gene has CDR1 MNHEY and CDR2 SVGEGT. DNA of the CDR3: TGTGCCAGCAGTTACTCGCTAGCAAGGAATGAGCAGTTCTTC. Translation gives CASSYSLARNEQFF.

The V and J genes are TRBV12-2 and TRBJ2-2; TRBD2, the table's D call, was not compared with the DNA. TRBV12-2 is tagged as a pseudogene. The CDR3 spans 17 residues. The CDR3 nucleotides read TGTGCAAGTCGCTTACTTTCAGCGGAGTTAAACACCGGGGAGCTGTTTTTT. As protein: CASRLLSAELNTGELFF.

There are many counts of this clonotype. This chain connects TRBV2 to TRBJ2-7; 8 bases are shared with TRBD2. Germline-derived CDR1 and CDR2 are SNHLY and FYNNEI. V was clipped by 5 bases and J by 2 bases; unmatched bases: 8. This CDR3 spans 15 amino acids. CDR3 DNA: TGTGCCAGCAGTCTAGAAGCGGGAGAGACCTACGAGCAGTACTTC. Translated: CASSLEAGETYEQYF.

This clonotype was observed a handful of times. The V gene is TRBV10-3, the J gene TRBJ2-7; D is unresolved. CDR3 size: 11 residues. Germline V gene sequence: CDR1 ENHRY, CDR2 SYGVKD. V lost 0 bases to trimming and J lost 9 bases, with 6 bases between them. This CDR3 is CAISESSWQYF. The CDR3 bases are TGTGCCATCAGTGAGTCTTCCTGGCAGTACTTC.

The V call is TRBV4-1, the J call TRBJ1-5; D gene ambiguous. CDR1 is MGHRA, CDR2 YSYEKL, per germline. V was shortened by 1 base and J by 1 base, with 8 bases between the two germline ends. The CDR3 totals 15 residues. The CDR3 reads CASSQASGSNQPQHF. CDR3 DNA sequence: TGCGCCAGCAGCCAAGCTTCCGGGAGCAATCAGCCCCAGCATTTT.

This rearrangement joins TRBV11-2 to TRBJ2-1; the match to TRBD2 covers 7 bases. The V segment lost 1 base and the J segment 8 bases; nucleotides outside the gene matches: 8. Germline V gives CDR1 SGHAT, CDR2 FQNNGV. There are 15 residues in the CDR3. The CDR3 reads CASSLAGRVGDEQFF. The CDR3, as DNA: TGTGCCAGCAGCTTAGCGGGGAGGGTAGGCGATGAGCAGTTCTTC. The full variable domain, completed using reference TRBV11-2 and TRBJ2-1, is EAGVAQSPRYKIIEKRQSVAFWCNPISGHATLYWYQQILGQGPKLLIQFQNNGVVDDSQLPKDRFSAERLKGVDSTLKIQPAKLEDSAVYLCASSLAGRVGDEQFFGPGTRLTVL.

This clonotype came up a few times. The chain carries TRBV10-3 and TRBJ2-1; D tentatively fits TRBD1 or TRBD2 (6 bases each). Trimming removed 10 bases from V and 4 bases from J, with 11 bases in between. The CDR3 length is 12 residues. The germline V gene encodes CDR1 ENHRY and CDR2 SYGVKD. CDR3 protein: CATQGGYNEQFF. The CDR3 DNA reads as TGTGCCACACAAGGGGGGTACAATGAGCAGTTCTTC.

This sequence joins TRBV4-1 and TRBJ1-5; D might be TRBD1 (5 bases). Germline CDR1 MGHRA, CDR2 YSYEKL. Trimming pared 1 base from V and 6 bases from J, leaving 22 bases between. This CDR3 is 18 amino acids long. CDR3 protein: CASSQGSQLRGYAQPQHF. DNA of the CDR3: TGCGCCAGCAGCCAAGGGTCACAACTAAGGGGATATGCTCAGCCCCAGCATTTT.

This clonotype has more than one count but fewer than ten. The rearrangement uses TRBV9 and TRBJ1-1; D not resolved. The length of the CDR3 is 13 residues. Looked up from germline, CDR1 is SGDLS and CDR2 is YYNGEE. Trimming left V 3 bases short and J 3 bases short, with 9 bases between. The CDR3 region is CASSGHRDTEAFF. CDR3 coding DNA: TGTGCCAGCAGCGGTCATCGGGACACTGAAGCTTTCTTT.

This clonotype was seen a single time. The rearrangement uses TRBV7-9 and TRBJ2-2; TRBD1 matches 7 bases. This CDR3 comprises 15 residues. J gave up 7 bases and V 5 bases, and 10 bases lay outside the gene matches. Per the germline V gene, CDR1 is SEHNR and CDR2 is FQNEAQ (reference sequence). The CDR3 is CASSQPRGTHGELFF. In nucleotides, the CDR3 is TGTGCCAGCAGCCAGCCCAGGGGGACACACGGGGAGCTGTTTTTT.

The chain has TRBV11-1 and TRBJ2-1; TRBD1 matches at 7 bases. CDR3 length: 15 residues. Germline CDR1 and CDR2: SGHAT and FQDESV (reference sequence). The J segment lost 11 bases and the V segment lost 1 base, leaving 11 bases of the junction unmatched. The CDR3 nucleotides read TGTGCCAGCAGCTTAGAAGGGACAGCCATAACTAAGCAGTTCTTC. Residues: CASSLEGTAITKQFF.

The sample holds a few counts of this clonotype. V gene TRBV10-3 combines with J gene TRBJ1-1; D perhaps matches TRBD1 (6 bases). Germline assignment: CDR1 ENHRY and CDR2 SYGVKD. CDR3 size: 12 residues. V was shortened by 10 bases and J by 4 bases, with 13 bases between the two germline ends. CDR3 in amino acids: CATRGLGTEAFF. The CDR3 bases are TGTGCCACCAGGGGACTCGGCACTGAAGCTTTCTTT.

In this sample, this clonotype turned up many times. This chain connects TRBV7-9 to TRBJ1-1, with D unclear. The CDR3 contains 15 residues. Germline V CDR1 and CDR2: SEHNR, FQNEAQ (reference sequence). V dropped 2 bases and J dropped 1 base, with 11 bases sitting between them. The CDR3 nucleotides read TGTGCCAGCAGCTTAAGTCGGGCGGCGAACACTGAAGCTTTCTTT. The encoded protein is CASSLSRAANTEAFF.

The V call is TRBV20-1, the J call TRBJ2-5; D possibly corresponds to TRBD1 (7 bases). Trimming took 6 bases from V and 4 from J, leaving 15 bases between them. The CDR3 spans 13 residues. Germline CDR1 reads DFQATT; CDR2 reads SNEGSKA (reference sequence). The CDR3 is CSAPQGGRETQYF. The CDR3 DNA reads TGCAGTGCGCCCCAGGGGGGTAGAGAGACCCAGTACTTC.

The chain joins TRBV5-1 to TRBJ2-7, with 8 bases lining up with TRBD2. Germline V CDR1 and CDR2: SGHRS, YFSETQ. V gave up 5 bases and J gave up 4 bases; unmatched junction bases: 8. The CDR3 consists of 14 residues. CDR3 sequence: CASSSGGAVYEQYF. The CDR3 DNA reads TGCGCCAGCAGTTCCGGGGGGGCCGTGTACGAGCAGTACTTC.

This clonotype was detected a few times. The rearrangement joins TRBV2 to TRBJ2-5; D is uncertain. Deletions cut 8 bases from V and 4 bases from J, with 8 bases between. CDR3 length: 11 amino acids. Germline loops: CDR1 SNHLY, CDR2 FYNNEI. The CDR3 region has the DNA TGTGCCAGCGGGAAGACAGAGACCCAGTACTTC. It encodes CASGKTETQYF.

There are many counts of this clonotype. V is TRBV19 and J is TRBJ1-2; 9 bases are shared with TRBD1. The CDR3 runs 13 residues. Germline loops: CDR1 LNHDA, CDR2 SQIVND (reference sequence). The ends lost 6 bases at V and 6 bases at J; junction bases unmatched: 5. CDR3 coding DNA: TGTGCCAGTAGCCTCCGGGACAGGGATGGCTACACCTTC. Protein sequence: CASSLRDRDGYTF.

This clonotype was seen repeatedly, ten times or more. The chain has TRBV10-3 and TRBJ2-7, with 11 nucleotides matching TRBD2. The CDR3 is made up of 16 amino acids. The germline gives CDR1 ENHRY, CDR2 SYGVKD. Trimming at V came to 7 bases and at J to 5 bases, leaving 13 bases not matched to a gene. This CDR3 is CAIMASGRPGGHEQYF. DNA for the CDR3: TGTGCCATCATGGCTAGCGGGAGGCCGGGGGGCCACGAGCAGTACTTC.